These T cell receptor beta chains were read from a single sample in a study of PD-1 blockade in classical Hodgkin lymphoma. The protocol was immunoSEQ multiplex PCR, while the TCRdb copy is restricted to in-frame clones and leaves out a portion. The table includes roughly 51,000 clones, 65% to 80% detected once. The sample was peripheral blood mononuclear cells (PBMCs), taken before the fourth cycle of nivolumab. All receptors derive from a human donor with classical Hodgkin lymphoma. The conserved cysteine and the conserved F or W are not part of the CDR3 here.

cdr3_aa | j_call | cdr3_length | v_call
ASRDGTGSQQY | TRBJ2-7 | 11 | TRBV21-1
ASSVSPTQDTQY | TRBJ2-3 | 12 | TRBV2
ASSVGLEQY | TRBJ2-7 | 9 | TRBV11-2
ASSPLPGTYEQY | TRBJ2-7 | 12 | TRBV6-5
ASSQRGTSYEQY | TRBJ2-7 | 12 | TRBV6-5
ASTTLKGSGANVLT | TRBJ2-6 | 14 | TRBV28
ASSWYRVLLYWAVKNIQY | TRBJ2-4 | 18 | TRBV9
ASSADTNRDEQY | TRBJ2-7 | 12 | TRBV6-1
ASSLGGLRGTANYGYT | TRBJ1-2 | 16 | TRBV11-2
ASKGQGGSEDEKLF | TRBJ1-4 | 14 | TRBV28
ASSVLGLPGNTIY | TRBJ1-3 | 13 | TRBV5-1
ASSFLARSGGRAEGEQY | TRBJ2-7 | 17 | TRBV27
ASSLDGRGVEKLF | TRBJ1-4 | 13 | TRBV5-1
ASSSEGRSYNEQF | TRBJ2-1 | 13 | TRBV7-2
ASSPRSTEQF | TRBJ2-1 | 10 | TRBV11-3
ASSLGLAGGRSYEQY | TRBJ2-7 | 15 | TRBV7-2
ASSQELGGRAPYNEQF | TRBJ2-1 | 16 | TRBV4-2
ASSPPGTVYGYT | TRBJ1-2 | 12 | TRBV28
ASSFDDRVGEKLF | TRBJ1-4 | 13 | TRBV28
ASSPGLAGEQF | TRBJ2-1 | 11 | TRBV13
ASSLGGADYGYT | TRBJ1-2 | 12 | TRBV5-6
ASSFRDRDGNEQF | TRBJ2-1 | 13 | TRBV5-6
ASSLQVSYEQY | TRBJ2-7 | 11 | TRBV7-9
ASSVLDRPSYEQY | TRBJ2-7 | 13 | TRBV6-1
AIMDGGRPYNEQF | TRBJ2-1 | 13 | TRBV10-3
ASSVQIGGADTQY | TRBJ2-3 | 13 | TRBV9
ASSYRDSGDTQY | TRBJ2-3 | 12 | TRBV5-4
ASSPFPGAYGYT | TRBJ1-2 | 12 | TRBV7-6
ASSLGLGGEQF | TRBJ2-1 | 11 | TRBV5-4
ASSPAGGGTGELF | TRBJ2-2 | 13 | TRBV19
ASSSSINRF | TRBJ2-1 | 9 | TRBV7-9
ASSPSQAVHEQF | TRBJ2-1 | 12 | TRBV18
ASSGAGPSELESTDTQY | TRBJ2-3 | 17 | TRBV9
ASSLEVWGEAHEQY | TRBJ2-7 | 14 | TRBV7-9
ASSSTNRLAGGNEQF | TRBJ2-1 | 15 | TRBV11-2
ASSESDLFYAQY | TRBJ2-3 | 12 | TRBV10-2
ASSTPTGYHYEQY | TRBJ2-7 | 13 | TRBV6-6
ASSLAGPGYGYT | TRBJ1-2 | 12 | TRBV7-9
ASSQTLIYEQY | TRBJ2-7 | 11 | TRBV4-3
ASSTGDNQPQH | TRBJ1-5 | 11 | TRBV6-5
ASDGRRLISETQY | TRBJ2-5 | 13 | TRBV27
ATSRLAGFYEQY | TRBJ2-7 | 12 | TRBV15
ASSLGLAGAYNEQF | TRBJ2-1 | 14 | TRBV5-1
ASSLGLAGPEQF | TRBJ2-1 | 12 | TRBV7-2
ASSFWTTNTGELF | TRBJ2-2 | 13 | TRBV27